This T cell receptor (beta chain) was recovered during a study of CD8 T cells in ankylosing spondylitis. Study-level points and caveats: Among TCR beta sequences, a motif of several highly homologous variants appeared characteristic of ankylosing spondylitis blood.

V lost 5 bases and J 3 bases, leaving 8 bases between the germline ends. The CDR3 runs 12 residues. This clonotype was counted ten times or more. The target antigen is unknown. TCRdb independently ran MiXCR on the 5' RACE reads; one entry per CDR3 protein. The sample lists fewer than 550,000 distinct CDR3 sequences, about 5.4% occurring once. The chain employs TRBV12-3 or TRBV12-4 and TRBJ2-7, with D tentatively TRBD1 or TRBD2 (5 bases each). This clonotype originated in a male donor with ankylosing spondylitis. The specimen sequenced was blood, either unsorted or a sorted T cell fraction (not recorded which). The CDR3 reads CASSRGDYEQYF. Written as DNA, the CDR3 is TGTGCCAGCAGTAGGGGAGACTACGAGCAGTACTTC.